This TCR beta chain originates from a study of T and B cells in COVID-19 patients. Study background: Blood was sampled from COVID-19 patients who were either actively infected or recovered. In the active-infection cohort, about 90% of the roughly 20 patients had comorbidities linked to unfavorable COVID-19 outcome. The study, taken as a whole, reports: Highly clonal in active COVID-19, TRB repertoires exceeded healthy-donor diversity and richness at recovery. CD4+, regulatory T cell, CD8+ and sorted SARS-CoV-2-responsive or tetramer+ T cells were not yet sequenced.

For this clonotype: Its specificity is unknown.

Multiplex PCR with BIOMED2 TRB-A/B primer pools amplified TRB rearrangements. One entry per CDR3 protein, called by TCRdb with MiXCR from the multiplex PCR reads. The top ten hold 1.7% of the sample, which has 20,000 to 30,000 distinct CDR3 sequences, around a third seen once. This CDR3 has 17 residues. Germline CDR1 reads SGHAT; CDR2 reads FQDESV (reference sequence). V lost 6 bases and J 4 bases, leaving 24 bases between the germline ends. TRB was amplified from approximately 250-480 ng of blood genomic DNA. The rearrangement uses TRBV11-1 and TRBJ1-2, with TRBD1 as a possible D gene (5 bases). The sequence was obtained from a human donor who had recovered from COVID-19. The sequenced sample was blood. CDR3 in amino acids: CASSSRDGEAGGYGYTF. CDR3 bases: TGTGCCAGCAGTTCCCGGGACGGAGAAGCCGGGGGCTATGGCTACACCTTC.